The entry that follows covers one T cell receptor beta chain sequence. Its recognized antigen is unknown. The input lacks base qualities; no much larger clone sits a single base away. These data are taken from a study of T cell responses to AZD1222 COVID-19 vaccine (dated by TCRdb to about 2021). Describing the broader study: AZD1222 recipients given second doses at about 4 weeks or at about 12 weeks were pooled, since spike-specific TCR depth and breadth were not found to differ between the two schedules. A total of under 250 trial participants underwent TCR sequencing, of whom 200 to 220 had received two doses of AZD1222 and 26 had received two doses of the MenACWY control vaccine. Enrollment into the trials was organized by age into subgroups of 18-55, 56-69 and 70-plus years, and those subgroups contained about 150, 27 and 61 TCR-sequenced participants, respectively.

From the germline V gene (reference sequence), CDR1 is LNHNV and CDR2 is YYDKDF. The junction carries 12 bases between V and J, which are trimmed by 2 bases and 3 bases respectively. The CDR3 runs 15 residues from the cysteine to the phenylalanine. The CDR3 DNA has 45 bases and is translated from base 1. Per the publication, the time point label means: baseline before first vaccination. The vaccinee samples were drawn from two UK trials, COV001 and COV002, one of which was a single-blind randomized controlled phase 2/3 trial testing AZD1222 (ChAdOx1 nCoV-19) in healthy adults. Trial participant PBMC samples were collected at day 0 and day 28 after the second dose for TCRbeta chain sequencing. The CDR3 regions of human TCRbeta chains were analyzed by immunosequencing. The source study handled its data this way. Repertoire TCRs were checked for matches against a reference library of SARS-CoV-2-specific TCRs that had been generated using the MIRA antigen-specificity platform. Breadth was defined as the fraction of unique TCRs that were SARS-CoV-2-associated, and depth was defined as the fraction of total T cells that were SARS-CoV-2-associated. Using the MIRA data, each spike-specific TCR was assigned both to the spike region to which the TCR was reactive and to a CD4 or CD8 class. Log10-transformed breadth and depth values were compared by one-way ANOVA with Sidak's multiple comparisons tests. TCRdb retrieved this table from immuneACCESS and kept in-frame rearrangements only. Not all clones are present; in checked studies, unresolved V genes account for under half, and no reason is known for the remainder. V, J and clone size reflect that table, while D and trimming were determined from the DNA. The sample table shows approximately 140,000 clones, and 75% to 95% are seen once. The ten largest account for roughly 3.1% of the sample.

What the work shows at the level of the full study, not this receptor alone: Participants were mostly white British and included more females than males, and it was suggested by the authors that clonal diversity may have been underestimated. A significant rise in spike-specific TCR breadth and depth was observed after two AZD1222 doses relative to day 0 and relative to MenACWY recipients. Reportedly, almost half of the unique spike-specific TCRs recognized epitopes lying outside the regions that are mutated in the B.1.351 and B.1.1.7 variants. No day 14 peak-response samples were available, so repertoires were characterized only after the peak T cell response. The 56-69-year group was small, and its depth increase did not reach significance, likely because of low power. Conclusions about previously exposed vaccinees are limited because only five to seven AZD1222 recipients were SARS-CoV-2 seropositive at baseline. The vaccine-associated CD4 TCRs covered the entire spike protein, and the dominant responses fell in regions 160-218 and 743-854.

This clonotype was obtained from an adult in good health. Here the sequenced sample was peripheral blood, taken on day 0 of AZD1222 vaccination. The receptor chain draws on TRBV15 and TRBJ2-3; the D region possibly corresponds to TRBD1 (5 bases align). The CDR3 region has the sequence CATSRFGQETDTQYF. The DNA sequence is as follows: TGTGCCACCAGCAGATTCGGACAAGAAACAGATACGCAGTATTTT.